Listed below are T cell receptor beta chains from one sample, sequenced in a study of blood T cell repertoires in COVID-19. Using immunoSEQ multiplex PCR, the repertoire was profiled, and TCRdb retains in-frame clones only, with some absent. The sample consists of about 210,000 clones, 82% of them appearing once. Material: peripheral blood. The receptors come from a woman in her forties with acute or convalescent COVID-19. CDR3s include the opening cysteine and the closing phenylalanine or tryptophan. The order of the fields is J gene, D gene, V gene, clone size, CDR3 DNA, CDR3 protein. The D gene is left open where the match is weak. Clone size, where shown, is once, few, many, or a class for clones that have expanded.

J: TRBJ2-7
D: NA
V: TRBV14
size: NA
DNA: TGTGCCAGCAGCCAACAGGGCGCCCTATTCTACGAGCAGTACTTC
CDR3: CASSQQGALFYEQYF

J: TRBJ2-3
D: NA
V: TRBV11-1
size: once
DNA: TGTGCCAGCAGCGCAAGACGTTGGACAGACACAGATACGCAGTATTTT
CDR3: CASSARRWTDTDTQYF

J: TRBJ1-6
D: NA
V: TRBV30
size: NA
DNA: TGTGCCTGGATGTCTAACAGGTTTTCACCCCTCCACTTT
CDR3: CAWMSNRFSPLHF

J: TRBJ2-7
D: TRBD2
V: TRBV5-1
size: few
DNA: TGCGCCAGCAGCCAGAGCGGGGAGCGGACCTACGAGCAGTACTTC
CDR3: CASSQSGERTYEQYF

J: TRBJ2-2
D: NA
V: TRBV5-1
size: NA
DNA: TGCGCCAGCAGCTTGACGGGTTTGGGCACCGGGGAGCTGTTTTTT
CDR3: CASSLTGLGTGELFF

J: TRBJ2-1
D: TRBD1
V: TRBV6-6
size: NA
DNA: TGTGCCAGCAGTCGATCGGCCAGGGGGACCACCTTGACGCATGAGCAGTTCTTC
CDR3: CASSRSARGTTLTHEQFF

J: TRBJ2-5
D: TRBD2
V: TRBV7-6
size: NA
DNA: TGTGCCAGCAGCTCCCTAGCGGGGGGCGTGGAGACCCAGTACTTC
CDR3: CASSSLAGGVETQYF

J: TRBJ1-5
D: NA
V: TRBV9
size: NA
DNA: TGTGCCAGCAGCGTAGGTTCTGGGGAGAGGAATCAGCCCCAGCATTTT
CDR3: CASSVGSGERNQPQHF

J: TRBJ2-2
D: NA
V: TRBV7-8
size: NA
DNA: TGTGCCAGCAGCCGGACAACCCCCCGGGGGACGGACACCGGGGAGCTGTTTTTT
CDR3: CASSRTTPRGTDTGELFF

J: TRBJ2-3
D: TRBD1
V: TRBV19
size: once
DNA: TGTGCCAGTAGTCCTACAGGGGACACGCAGTATTTT
CDR3: CASSPTGDTQYF

J: TRBJ1-1
D: NA
V: TRBV4-1
size: NA
DNA: TGCGCCAGCAGCCATCCCGACAGGAACAGTGAAGCTTTCTTT
CDR3: CASSHPDRNSEAFF

J: TRBJ1-1
D: NA
V: TRBV27
size: few
DNA: TGTGCCAGCAGGGACTGGACAGCCTTGAACACTGAAGCTTTCTTT
CDR3: CASRDWTALNTEAFF

J: TRBJ2-2
D: TRBD1
V: TRBV5-4
size: NA
DNA: TGTGCCAGCAGCTTCCGGACAGGGCCAACCGGGGAGCTGTTTTTT
CDR3: CASSFRTGPTGELFF

J: TRBJ2-7
D: TRBD1
V: TRBV29-1
size: NA
DNA: TGCAGCGTTGGCGCGACCGGGACAGGGACCTACGAGCAGTACTTC
CDR3: CSVGATGTGTYEQYF

J: TRBJ1-5
D: NA
V: TRBV10-2
size: NA
DNA: TGCGCCAGCAGTGACTCCAGGAGCAATCAGCCCCAGCATTTT
CDR3: CASSDSRSNQPQHF

J: TRBJ2-7
D: NA
V: TRBV3-1/TRBV3-2
size: NA
DNA: TGTGCCAGCAGCTCACTAATAGCGGCCGAGCAGTACTTC
CDR3: CASSSLIAAEQYF

J: TRBJ1-4
D: TRBD1
V: TRBV4-1
size: NA
DNA: TGCGCCAGCAGCCAAGAAACAGGGGGCTTTGAAAAACTGTTTTTT
CDR3: CASSQETGGFEKLFF

J: TRBJ2-7
D: NA
V: TRBV6-5
size: NA
DNA: TGTGCCAGCAGACAAATACCCGGAGGCGACTACGAGCAGTACTTC
CDR3: CASRQIPGGDYEQYF

J: TRBJ1-2
D: NA
V: TRBV6-5
size: NA
DNA: TGTGCCAGCATCTTGACGGACACTAACTATGGCTACACCTTC
CDR3: CASILTDTNYGYTF

J: TRBJ1-1
D: NA
V: TRBV25-1
size: NA
DNA: TGTGCCAGCAGTTGGAGGGGAGGGACAGAAGCTTTCTTT
CDR3: CASSWRGGTEAFF

J: TRBJ2-7
D: NA
V: TRBV11-2
size: NA
DNA: TGTGCCAGCAGCCCCTACTACGAGCAGTACTTC
CDR3: CASSPYYEQYF

J: TRBJ2-1
D: TRBD2
V: TRBV24-1
size: NA
DNA: TGTGCCACCAGTGATCCCGGGACTAGCGGGAGGCATGAGCAGTTCTTC
CDR3: CATSDPGTSGRHEQFF

J: TRBJ1-3
D: NA
V: TRBV4-1
size: NA
DNA: TGCGCCAGCAGCCAAGGTACCGGGTCGGGAAACACCATATATTTT
CDR3: CASSQGTGSGNTIYF

J: TRBJ2-7
D: TRBD1
V: TRBV6-6
size: NA
DNA: TGTGCCAGCAGTTCGACAGGGGGTATCTACGAGCAGTACTTC
CDR3: CASSSTGGIYEQYF

J: TRBJ2-2
D: TRBD2
V: TRBV5-4
size: NA
DNA: TGTGCCAGCAGGCCCGGGGGAGTAGCGGGGACCGGGGAGCTGTTTTTT
CDR3: CASRPGGVAGTGELFF

J: TRBJ2-3
D: TRBD2
V: TRBV4-3
size: once
DNA: TGCGCCAGCAGCCACCGAGACGGGGGGTCCACAGATACGCAGTATTTT
CDR3: CASSHRDGGSTDTQYF

J: TRBJ2-1
D: NA
V: TRBV5-1
size: NA
DNA: TGCGCCAGCAGCTTGGCGGCTGCGGATGAGCAGTTCTTC
CDR3: CASSLAAADEQFF

J: TRBJ2-2
D: NA
V: TRBV5-1
size: NA
DNA: TGCGCCAGCAGCCCGGTACAGGGAACCGGGGAGCTGTTTTTT
CDR3: CASSPVQGTGELFF

J: TRBJ1-1
D: NA
V: TRBV21-1
size: NA
DNA: TGTGCCAGCAGCACATACAGGGTCCACACTGAAGCTTTCTTT
CDR3: CASSTYRVHTEAFF

J: TRBJ2-3
D: NA
V: TRBV27
size: NA
DNA: TGTGCCAGCAGTCGGGACTTGCCGGCAGATACGCAGTATTTT
CDR3: CASSRDLPADTQYF

J: TRBJ1-6
D: NA
V: TRBV6-5
size: NA
DNA: TGTGCCAGCAGTTACTGGACAGTCAATTCACCCCTCCACTTT
CDR3: CASSYWTVNSPLHF

J: TRBJ2-1
D: NA
V: TRBV3-1/TRBV3-2
size: NA
DNA: TGTGCCAGCAGCCACCAGACAGGCTTGAAATCCTACAATGAGCAGTTCTTC
CDR3: CASSHQTGLKSYNEQFF

J: TRBJ2-5
D: TRBD2
V: TRBV9
size: NA
DNA: TGTGCCAGCAGCCCTAGGGGAGCGGGGTCCGTCGAGACCCAGTACTTC
CDR3: CASSPRGAGSVETQYF

J: TRBJ1-2
D: NA
V: TRBV6-1
size: NA
DNA: TGTGCCAGCAGTGAAGTGCAGGGGTGGAACTATGGCTACACCTTC
CDR3: CASSEVQGWNYGYTF

J: TRBJ1-3
D: NA
V: TRBV14
size: few
DNA: TGTGCCAGCAGCCCAGCGTCCGGAAACACCATATATTTT
CDR3: CASSPASGNTIYF

J: TRBJ1-3
D: NA
V: TRBV28
size: NA
DNA: TGTGCCAGCACTCCGGGAAACACCATATATTTT
CDR3: CASTPGNTIYF

J: TRBJ1-1
D: NA
V: TRBV5-1
size: NA
DNA: TGCGCCAGCAGTCTAAGGTCGGGAGACACTGAAGCTTTCTTT
CDR3: CASSLRSGDTEAFF

J: TRBJ2-5
D: TRBD2
V: TRBV20-1
size: NA
DNA: TGCAGTGCTAGTATGGCTAGCGGGGGTCAAGAGACCCAGTACTTC
CDR3: CSASMASGGQETQYF

J: TRBJ2-7
D: TRBD1
V: TRBV19
size: NA
DNA: TGTGCCAGTAGTATCGGACAGGGCACGTACGAGCAGTACTTC
CDR3: CASSIGQGTYEQYF

J: TRBJ2-7
D: TRBD2
V: TRBV7-2
size: NA
DNA: TGTGCCAGCAGCACACCGGGACTAGTTGGCGAGCAGTACTTC
CDR3: CASSTPGLVGEQYF

J: TRBJ1-2
D: NA
V: TRBV12-3/TRBV12-4
size: NA
DNA: TGTGCCAGCAGTTGGGGGGGGGACTATGGCTACACCTTC
CDR3: CASSWGGDYGYTF

J: TRBJ1-3
D: NA
V: TRBV6-5
size: NA
DNA: TGTGCCAGCACCCCTGAACGCGGGGGAAACACCATATATTTT
CDR3: CASTPERGGNTIYF

J: TRBJ2-3
D: NA
V: TRBV15
size: NA
DNA: TGTGCCACCAGCAGGGGGGCACAGGGAGATACGCAGTATTTT
CDR3: CATSRGAQGDTQYF

J: TRBJ1-2
D: TRBD1
V: TRBV19
size: NA
DNA: TGTGCCAGTAGTAACAACTATTTTCGGACAGGGGCTAACTATGGCTACACCTTC
CDR3: CASSNNYFRTGANYGYTF

J: TRBJ2-3
D: NA
V: TRBV12-3/TRBV12-4
size: NA
DNA: TGTGCCAGCAGTCCGGGGACAGATACGCAGTATTTT
CDR3: CASSPGTDTQYF

J: TRBJ1-2
D: TRBD1
V: TRBV2
size: NA
DNA: TGTGCCAGCATCCTTTCGACAGGGAATGGCGGCTACACCTTC
CDR3: CASILSTGNGGYTF

J: TRBJ2-2
D: TRBD1
V: TRBV7-3
size: NA
DNA: TGTGCCAGCAGCCCACAGGGGTTTACCGGGGAGCTGTTTTTT
CDR3: CASSPQGFTGELFF

J: TRBJ2-7
D: NA
V: TRBV7-9
size: NA
DNA: TGTGCCAGCAGCTTAAATACAGGGACGGCACTTTCCTACGAGCAGTACTTC
CDR3: CASSLNTGTALSYEQYF

J: TRBJ2-3
D: TRBD2
V: TRBV7-3
size: NA
DNA: TGTGCCAGCAGCCCACGGCCGGGGGGAAGAACAGATACGCAGTATTTT
CDR3: CASSPRPGGRTDTQYF

J: TRBJ2-7
D: NA
V: TRBV11-2
size: NA
DNA: TGTGCCAGCAGCTTAGATCCGGACGAGCAGTACTTC
CDR3: CASSLDPDEQYF

J: TRBJ2-3
D: NA
V: TRBV13
size: NA
DNA: TGTGCCAGCAGCCAGGCACAGGGACCTAGCACAGATACGCAGTATTTT
CDR3: CASSQAQGPSTDTQYF

J: TRBJ2-1
D: NA
V: TRBV28
size: NA
DNA: TGTGCCAGCAGTCCCCCTCGTAGGAGGGCCGGGTACAATGAGCAGTTCTTC
CDR3: CASSPPRRRAGYNEQFF

J: TRBJ1-5
D: NA
V: TRBV7-2
size: NA
DNA: TGTGCCAGCAGCTTTTGGGGAGACAATCAGCCCCAGCATTTT
CDR3: CASSFWGDNQPQHF

J: TRBJ1-2
D: TRBD1
V: TRBV19
size: NA
DNA: TGTGCCAGTATGACAGGGGGCCGGGGCTACACCTTC
CDR3: CASMTGGRGYTF

J: TRBJ2-5
D: NA
V: TRBV15
size: NA
DNA: TGTGCCACCAGCAGTTCCGTCGGGGGAGAACTCTATCAAGAGACCCAGTACTTC
CDR3: CATSSSVGGELYQETQYF

J: TRBJ1-3
D: NA
V: TRBV5-1
size: NA
DNA: TGCGCCAGCAGCTTGGGGAGCAGCTCTGGAAACACCATATATTTT
CDR3: CASSLGSSSGNTIYF

J: TRBJ1-1
D: TRBD1
V: TRBV18
size: NA
DNA: TGTGCCAGCTCCCTTCGACAGGGGGCTATCACTGAAGCTTTCTTT
CDR3: CASSLRQGAITEAFF

J: TRBJ2-3
D: TRBD2
V: TRBV4-1
size: NA
DNA: TGCGCCAGCAGCCAAGGCTCGGGCGGGGGGCGCATTGATACGCAGTATTTT
CDR3: CASSQGSGGGRIDTQYF

J: TRBJ1-1
D: NA
V: TRBV9
size: NA
DNA: TGTGCCAGCAGCGTAGCGGGTCCAGAAAACACTGAAGCTTTCTTT
CDR3: CASSVAGPENTEAFF